The 5 T cell receptor beta chains below all came from one sample that was sequenced in a study of T cells in Graves' hyperthyroidism and ophthalmopathy. Amplification of TCR beta CDR3 regions used RNA as the template. The HTBI primer set served for first-round RT-PCR of the TCR CDR3. One entry per CDR3 protein results from TCRdb running MiXCR on the multiplex PCR reads. This table holds some 550,000 distinct CDR3 sequences, approximately 16% found once. The specimen sequenced was blood. The receptors shown here come from a middle-aged woman with Graves' ophthalmopathy.

This clonotype was observed at least ten times. The genes are TRBV20-1 and TRBJ2-7, with 8 nucleotides matching TRBD2. The germline V gene has CDR1 DFQATT and CDR2 SNEGSKA (reference sequence). J was trimmed by 3 bases and V by 6 bases; bases with no gene match: 4. The CDR3 covers 12 residues. For the CDR3, the DNA is TGCAGTGCACCCGGGACTAGCTACGAGCAGTACTTC. Translating it yields CSAPGTSYEQYF.

As for this clonotype: This may come from a read error, since a much larger clone is one base off. The chain is built from TRBV20-1 and TRBJ1-1; D may be TRBD1 (5 bases). V was trimmed by 6 bases and J by 0 bases, leaving 11 bases between them. In germline, CDR1 is DFQATT, CDR2 SNEGSKA (reference sequence). The CDR3 is 13 amino acids. CDR3 in DNA: TGCAGTGCGGGGGGATCTTTGAACACTGAAGCTTTCTTT. Its translation is CSAGGSLNTEAFF.

This clonotype was counted at least ten times. The rearrangement joins TRBV11-2 to TRBJ2-3, with TRBD2 identical over 11 bases. V was clipped by 7 bases and J by 2 bases; unmatched bases: 11. The CDR3 consists of 17 residues. Germline V CDR1 and CDR2: SGHAT, FQNNGV. CDR3 region: CASTSGLAGVYTDTQYF. CDR3 sequence (DNA): TGTGCCAGCACCTCCGGACTAGCGGGTGTGTACACAGATACGCAGTATTTT. Combining the CDR3 with reference TRBV11-2 and TRBJ2-3 gives the whole variable domain EAGVAQSPRYKIIEKRQSVAFWCNPISGHATLYWYQQILGQGPKLLIQFQNNGVVDDSQLPKDRFSAERLKGVDSTLKIQPAKLEDSAVYLCASTSGLAGVYTDTQYFGPGTRLTVL.

The chain joins TRBV19 to TRBJ2-1; 11 bases are a match to TRBD2. CDR3 length: 16 amino acids. Germline V gene lookup returns CDR1 LNHDA and CDR2 SQIVND (reference sequence). J lost 5 bases, V lost 5 bases, and 8 bases had no gene match. CDR3 loop: CASSLVLAGGHNEQFF. The CDR3 DNA follows: TGTGCCAGTAGTTTGGTCCTAGCGGGGGGTCACAATGAGCAGTTCTTC.

This clonotype was observed a handful of times. The gene calls are TRBV29-1 and TRBJ1-1; 7 nucleotides match TRBD1. In germline, CDR1 is SQVTM, CDR2 ANQGSEA. The CDR3 contains 14 residues. The J segment lost 0 bases and the V segment lost 6 bases, leaving 7 bases of the junction unmatched. The CDR3 loop is CSVRLTGLNTEAFF. CDR3 in DNA: TGCAGCGTGCGGCTGACAGGGCTGAACACTGAAGCTTTCTTT.